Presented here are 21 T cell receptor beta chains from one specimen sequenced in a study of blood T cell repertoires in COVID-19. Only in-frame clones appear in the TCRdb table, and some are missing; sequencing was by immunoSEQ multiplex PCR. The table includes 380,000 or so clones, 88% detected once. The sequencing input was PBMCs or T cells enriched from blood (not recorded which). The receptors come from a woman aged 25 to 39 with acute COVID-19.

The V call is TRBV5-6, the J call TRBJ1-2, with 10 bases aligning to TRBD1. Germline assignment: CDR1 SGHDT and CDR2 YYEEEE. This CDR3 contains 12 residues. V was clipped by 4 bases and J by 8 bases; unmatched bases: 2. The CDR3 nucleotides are TGTGCCAGCAGCCGGGACAGGGGCGGCTACACCTTC. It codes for CASSRDRGGYTF. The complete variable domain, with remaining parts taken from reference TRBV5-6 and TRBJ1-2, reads DAGVTQSPTHLIKTRGQQVTLRCSPKSGHDTVSWYQQALGQGPQFIFQYYEEEERQRGNFPDRFSGHQFPNYSSELNVNALLLGDSALYLCASSRDRGGYTFGSGTRLTVV.

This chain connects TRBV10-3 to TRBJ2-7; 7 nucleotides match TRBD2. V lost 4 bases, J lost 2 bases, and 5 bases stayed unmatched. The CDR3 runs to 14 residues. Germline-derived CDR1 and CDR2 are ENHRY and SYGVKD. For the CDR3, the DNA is TGTGCCATCAGTGGGGGGGAGGGGACCTACGAGCAGTACTTC. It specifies CAISGGEGTYEQYF.

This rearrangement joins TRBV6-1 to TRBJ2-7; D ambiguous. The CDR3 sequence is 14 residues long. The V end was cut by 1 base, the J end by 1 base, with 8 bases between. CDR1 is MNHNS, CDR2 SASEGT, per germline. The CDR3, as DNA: TGTGCCAGCAGTGAAGTCGCGGAGTCCTACGAGCAGTACTTC. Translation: CASSEVAESYEQYF.

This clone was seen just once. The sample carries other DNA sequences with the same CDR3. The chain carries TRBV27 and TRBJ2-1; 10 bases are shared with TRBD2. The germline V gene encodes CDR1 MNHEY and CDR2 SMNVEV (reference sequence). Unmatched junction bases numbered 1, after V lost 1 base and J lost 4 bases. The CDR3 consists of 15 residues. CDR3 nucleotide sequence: TGTGCCAGCAGTTTATTAGCGGGGGGATACAATGAGCAGTTCTTC. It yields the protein CASSLLAGGYNEQFF.

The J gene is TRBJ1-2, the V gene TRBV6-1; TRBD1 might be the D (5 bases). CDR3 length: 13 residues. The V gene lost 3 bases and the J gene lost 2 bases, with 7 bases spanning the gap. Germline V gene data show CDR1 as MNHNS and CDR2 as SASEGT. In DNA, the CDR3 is TGTGCCAGCAGTGATAAGGGGAACTATGGCTACACCTTC. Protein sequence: CASSDKGNYGYTF.

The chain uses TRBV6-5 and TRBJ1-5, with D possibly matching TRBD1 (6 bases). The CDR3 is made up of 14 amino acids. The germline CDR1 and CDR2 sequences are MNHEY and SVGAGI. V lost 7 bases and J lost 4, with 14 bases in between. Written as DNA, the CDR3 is TGTGCCAGCACAGGGGCAGGGGAAAATCAGCCCCAGCATTTT. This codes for CASTGAGENQPQHF.

The CDR3 loop is CAITPDRGWGTDTQYF. In nucleotides, the CDR3 is TGTGCCATCACCCCGGACAGGGGCTGGGGCACAGATACGCAGTATTTT. This chain joins TRBV10-3 and TRBJ2-3, with 9 nucleotides matching TRBD1. The V and J ends lost 7 bases and 1 base, in that order; junction bases with no gene match: 9. The CDR3 spans 16 residues. CDR1 is ENHRY, CDR2 SYGVKD, per germline.

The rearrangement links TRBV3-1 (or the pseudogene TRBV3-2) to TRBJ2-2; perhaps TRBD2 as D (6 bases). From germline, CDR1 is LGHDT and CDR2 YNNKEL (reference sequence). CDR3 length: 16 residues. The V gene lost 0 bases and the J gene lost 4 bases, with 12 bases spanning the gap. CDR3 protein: CASSQDREASTGELFF. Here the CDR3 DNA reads TGTGCCAGCAGCCAAGATAGGGAGGCGAGCACCGGGGAGCTGTTTTTT.

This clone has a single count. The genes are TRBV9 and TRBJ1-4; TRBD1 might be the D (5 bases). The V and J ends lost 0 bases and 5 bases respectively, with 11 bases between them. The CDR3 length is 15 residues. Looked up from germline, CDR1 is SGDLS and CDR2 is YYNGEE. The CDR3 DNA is TGTGCCAGCAGCGTAGGTGACCGGACAAATGAAAAACTGTTTTTT. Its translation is CASSVGDRTNEKLFF.

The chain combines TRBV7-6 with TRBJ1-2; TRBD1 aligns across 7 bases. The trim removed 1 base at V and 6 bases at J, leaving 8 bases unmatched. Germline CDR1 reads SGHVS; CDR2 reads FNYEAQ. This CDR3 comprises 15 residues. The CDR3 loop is CASSLVPVDRDGYTF. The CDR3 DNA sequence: TGTGCCAGCAGCTTAGTTCCCGTAGACAGGGATGGCTACACCTTC.

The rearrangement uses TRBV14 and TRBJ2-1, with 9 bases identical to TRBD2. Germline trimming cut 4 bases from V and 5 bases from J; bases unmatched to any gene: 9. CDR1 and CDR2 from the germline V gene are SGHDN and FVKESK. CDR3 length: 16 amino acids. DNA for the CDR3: TGTGCCAGCAGCCGAATCTCCCTAGCGGGGAACAATGAGCAGTTCTTC. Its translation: CASSRISLAGNNEQFF.

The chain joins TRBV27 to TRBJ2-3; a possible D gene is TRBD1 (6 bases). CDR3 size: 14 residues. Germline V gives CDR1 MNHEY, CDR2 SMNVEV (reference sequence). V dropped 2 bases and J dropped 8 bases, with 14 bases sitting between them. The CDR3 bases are TGTGCCAGCAGTTTACGATCAGGGGTTGGTACGCAGTATTTT. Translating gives CASSLRSGVGTQYF.

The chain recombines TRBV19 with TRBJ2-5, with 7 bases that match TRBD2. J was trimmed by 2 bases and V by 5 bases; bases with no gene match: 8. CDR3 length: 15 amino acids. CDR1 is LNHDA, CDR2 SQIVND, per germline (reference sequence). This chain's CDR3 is CASSEVAGGQETQYF. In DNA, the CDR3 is TGTGCCAGTAGTGAGGTAGCGGGCGGACAAGAGACCCAGTACTTC.

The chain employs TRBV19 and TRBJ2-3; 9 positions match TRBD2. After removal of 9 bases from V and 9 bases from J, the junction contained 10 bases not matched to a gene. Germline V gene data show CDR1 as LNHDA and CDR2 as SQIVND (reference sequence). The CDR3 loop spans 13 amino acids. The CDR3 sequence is CASRSSGANTQYF. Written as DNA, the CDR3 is TGTGCCAGCCGATCTAGCGGGGCAAACACGCAGTATTTT.

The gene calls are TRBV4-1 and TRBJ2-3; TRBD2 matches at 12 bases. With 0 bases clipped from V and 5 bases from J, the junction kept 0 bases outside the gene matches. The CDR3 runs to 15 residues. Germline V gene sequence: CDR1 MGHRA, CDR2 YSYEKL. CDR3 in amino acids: CASSQELAGGDTQYF. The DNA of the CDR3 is TGCGCCAGCAGCCAAGAACTAGCGGGGGGAGATACGCAGTATTTT.

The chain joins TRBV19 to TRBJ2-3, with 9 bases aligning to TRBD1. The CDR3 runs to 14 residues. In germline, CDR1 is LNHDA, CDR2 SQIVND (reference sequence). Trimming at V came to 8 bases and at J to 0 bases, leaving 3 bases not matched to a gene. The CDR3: CASGQGTSTDTQYF. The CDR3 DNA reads TGTGCCAGTGGACAGGGGACTAGCACAGATACGCAGTATTTT.

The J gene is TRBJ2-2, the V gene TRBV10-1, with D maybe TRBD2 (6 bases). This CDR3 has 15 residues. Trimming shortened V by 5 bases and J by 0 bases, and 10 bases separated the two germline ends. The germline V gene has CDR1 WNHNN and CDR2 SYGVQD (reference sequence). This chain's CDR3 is CASSPRDSNTGELFF. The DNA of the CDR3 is TGCGCCAGCAGTCCCAGGGACTCGAACACCGGGGAGCTGTTTTTT.

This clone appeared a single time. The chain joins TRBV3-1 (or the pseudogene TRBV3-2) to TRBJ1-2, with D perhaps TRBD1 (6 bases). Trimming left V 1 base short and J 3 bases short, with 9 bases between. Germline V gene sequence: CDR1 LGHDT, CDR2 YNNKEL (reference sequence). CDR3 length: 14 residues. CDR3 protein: CASSQGQVYYGYTF. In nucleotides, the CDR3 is TGTGCCAGCAGCCAAGGACAGGTTTACTATGGCTACACCTTC.

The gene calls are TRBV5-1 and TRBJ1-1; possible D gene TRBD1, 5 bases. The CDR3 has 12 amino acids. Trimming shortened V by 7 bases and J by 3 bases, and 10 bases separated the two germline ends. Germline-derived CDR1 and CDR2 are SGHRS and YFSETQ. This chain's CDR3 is CASRGGDTEAFF. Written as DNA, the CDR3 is TGCGCCAGCCGGGGAGGGGACACTGAAGCTTTCTTT.

The chain's CDR3 is CASSPGTGVSQPQHF. The CDR3 nucleotides read TGTGCCAGCAGCCCCGGGACAGGGGTGAGCCAGCCCCAGCATTTT. The V gene is TRBV9, the J gene TRBJ1-5; 10 nucleotides match TRBD1. This CDR3 region has 15 residues. CDR1 and CDR2 from the germline V gene are SGDLS and YYNGEE. The junction had 8 bases not matched to a gene; V was cut back by 4 bases and J by 7 bases.

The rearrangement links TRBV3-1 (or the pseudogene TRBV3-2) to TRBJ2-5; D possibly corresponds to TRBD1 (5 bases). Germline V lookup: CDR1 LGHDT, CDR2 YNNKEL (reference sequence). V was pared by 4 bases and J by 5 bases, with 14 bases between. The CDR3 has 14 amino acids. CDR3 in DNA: TGTGCCAGCAGCCGGCGTGGGGCCCGTGAGACCCAGTACTTC. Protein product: CASSRRGARETQYF.